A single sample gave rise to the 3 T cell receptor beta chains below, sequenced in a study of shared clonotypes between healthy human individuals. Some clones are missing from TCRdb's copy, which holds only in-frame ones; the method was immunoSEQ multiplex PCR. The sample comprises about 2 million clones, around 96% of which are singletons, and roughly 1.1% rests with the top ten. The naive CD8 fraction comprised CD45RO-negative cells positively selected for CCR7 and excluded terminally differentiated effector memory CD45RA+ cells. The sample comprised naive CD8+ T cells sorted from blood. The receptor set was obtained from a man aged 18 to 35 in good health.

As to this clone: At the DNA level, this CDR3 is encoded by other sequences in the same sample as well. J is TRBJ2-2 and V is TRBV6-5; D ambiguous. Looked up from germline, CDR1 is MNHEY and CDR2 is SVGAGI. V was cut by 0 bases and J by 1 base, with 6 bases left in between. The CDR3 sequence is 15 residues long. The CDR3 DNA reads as TGTGCCAGCAGTTACTCACCGGAGAACACCGGGGAGCTGTTTTTT. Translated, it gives CASSYSPENTGELFF.

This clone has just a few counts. The CDR3 DNA is TGTGCCAGCAGCGTAGACGGACTAGCGTACACCGGGGAGCTGTTTTTT. Its protein product is CASSVDGLAYTGELFF. The chain employs TRBV9 and TRBJ2-2; TRBD2 aligns across 9 bases. V lost 0 bases and J lost 3; bases outside the gene matches: 3. CDR3 size: 16 residues. Germline CDR1 and CDR2: SGDLS and YYNGEE.

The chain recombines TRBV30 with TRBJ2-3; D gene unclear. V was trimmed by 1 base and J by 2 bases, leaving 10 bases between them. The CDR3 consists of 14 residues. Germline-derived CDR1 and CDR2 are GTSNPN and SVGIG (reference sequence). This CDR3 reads CAWSEVTLTDTQYF. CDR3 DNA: TGTGCCTGGAGTGAAGTGACTCTCACAGATACGCAGTATTTT.